The rows below give T cell receptor beta chains drawn from one sample of a study of OX40 agonist ivuxolimab in advanced cancers. Sequenced by immunoSEQ multiplex PCR; TCRdb stores in-frame clones only, minus some. The profile covers about 77,000 clones, with roughly 80% appearing a single time and roughly 4.9% taken by the ten largest. Sequencing was performed on CD4+ or CD8+ T cells sorted from blood, taken in a trial of the OX40 agonist ivuxolimab. The source of these receptors is an adult with an advanced solid tumor such as melanoma, head and neck, liver or kidney cancer. CDR3s include the opening cysteine and the closing phenylalanine or tryptophan. Fields, in order: D gene, V gene, J gene, clone size, CDR3 DNA, CDR3 protein. D genes are given only for firm matches. The listing skips clone size in some rows; elsewhere it reads once, few, many or a size class.

d_gene: TRBD2
v_gene: TRBV7-2
j_gene: TRBJ2-7
abundance: once
CDR3nt: TGTGCCAGCAGATCAGGGGCTAGCGGGGGCCACGAGCAGTACTTC
CDR3aa: CASRSGASGGHEQYF

d_gene: .
v_gene: TRBV6-1
j_gene: TRBJ1-6
abundance: .
CDR3nt: TGTGCCAGCAGCTCAGACAGTAATTATAATTCACCCCTCCACTTT
CDR3aa: CASSSDSNYNSPLHF

d_gene: .
v_gene: TRBV4-1
j_gene: TRBJ2-7
abundance: .
CDR3nt: TGCGCCAGCAGCCAAGATCAGGCAACCTACGAGCAGTACTTC
CDR3aa: CASSQDQATYEQYF

d_gene: TRBD1
v_gene: TRBV7-2
j_gene: TRBJ2-7
abundance: .
CDR3nt: TGTGCCAGCAGCTCCGGACAGGCCCCCTACGAGCAGTACTTC
CDR3aa: CASSSGQAPYEQYF

d_gene: .
v_gene: TRBV6-6
j_gene: TRBJ2-7
abundance: .
CDR3nt: TGTGCCAGCAGTTACTCGACGGCATACGAGCAGTACTTC
CDR3aa: CASSYSTAYEQYF

d_gene: TRBD2
v_gene: TRBV13
j_gene: TRBJ2-7
abundance: .
CDR3nt: TGTGCCAGCAGAGGGACTAGCGGGCCCTACGAGCAGTACTTC
CDR3aa: CASRGTSGPYEQYF

d_gene: TRBD2
v_gene: TRBV5-8
j_gene: TRBJ2-1
abundance: .
CDR3nt: TGTGCCAGCAGCCTAGCGGAACTTTACAATGAGCAGTTCTTC
CDR3aa: CASSLAELYNEQFF

d_gene: .
v_gene: TRBV30
j_gene: TRBJ2-2
abundance: .
CDR3nt: TGTGCCTGGAGAGGCAGGGCCATCCTCGGGACCGGGGAGCTGTTTTTT
CDR3aa: CAWRGRAILGTGELFF

d_gene: .
v_gene: TRBV4-3
j_gene: TRBJ2-7
abundance: .
CDR3nt: TGCGCCAGCAGCCGAACCGGGACAACCTACGAGCAGTACTTC
CDR3aa: CASSRTGTTYEQYF

d_gene: .
v_gene: TRBV6-1
j_gene: TRBJ1-1
abundance: .
CDR3nt: TGTGCCAGCAGTGATCAGGTTTGGAACACTGAAGCTTTCTTT
CDR3aa: CASSDQVWNTEAFF

d_gene: .
v_gene: TRBV27
j_gene: TRBJ2-6
abundance: once
CDR3nt: TGTGCCACTCTGGAGGAGGGTCTATCTGGGGCCAACGTCCTGACTTTC
CDR3aa: CATLEEGLSGANVLTF

d_gene: .
v_gene: TRBV6-6
j_gene: TRBJ1-4
abundance: few
CDR3nt: TGTGCCAGCAGATTCAGGGGAATTAATGAAAAACTGTTTTTT
CDR3aa: CASRFRGINEKLFF

d_gene: .
v_gene: TRBV15
j_gene: TRBJ1-3
abundance: .
CDR3nt: TGTGCCACCAGCAGAGATCAACCAGGGAGTGGAAACACCATATATTTT
CDR3aa: CATSRDQPGSGNTIYF

d_gene: .
v_gene: TRBV19
j_gene: TRBJ1-1
abundance: .
CDR3nt: TGTGCCAGTGTGAGGAGGGCTGAAGCTTTCTTT
CDR3aa: CASVRRAEAFF